This T cell receptor beta chain appears in the sequencing data of a study of metastatic and nonmetastatic thyroid tumors. Regarding the study as a whole: Reportedly, malignant thyroid tumors had significantly higher TCR beta diversity than benign nodules, in blood and tumor.

This clone has a count of ten or more. Antigen specificity is unknown. TCRdb re-called the PCR reads through MiXCR. Seen here are about 16,000 clones, over 10% observed once, and the top ten hold approximately 30%. Unmatched junction bases numbered 2, after V lost 6 bases and J lost 5 bases. Germline CDR1 ENHRY, CDR2 SYGVKD. The CDR3 has 13 residues. Until they underwent thyroid surgery, no patient had received any treatment. The clonotype was recovered from a female donor with papillary thyroid cancer or a benign thyroid nodule (not recorded which). Some clones in this sample may be carry-over from other donors' samples. The sequenced material came from blood. The chain carries TRBV10-3 and TRBJ2-1; 9 bases align to TRBD2. The CDR3 region has the DNA TGTGCCATCAGCAGACTAGCGGACAATGAGCAGTTCTTC. Its translation: CAISRLADNEQFF.